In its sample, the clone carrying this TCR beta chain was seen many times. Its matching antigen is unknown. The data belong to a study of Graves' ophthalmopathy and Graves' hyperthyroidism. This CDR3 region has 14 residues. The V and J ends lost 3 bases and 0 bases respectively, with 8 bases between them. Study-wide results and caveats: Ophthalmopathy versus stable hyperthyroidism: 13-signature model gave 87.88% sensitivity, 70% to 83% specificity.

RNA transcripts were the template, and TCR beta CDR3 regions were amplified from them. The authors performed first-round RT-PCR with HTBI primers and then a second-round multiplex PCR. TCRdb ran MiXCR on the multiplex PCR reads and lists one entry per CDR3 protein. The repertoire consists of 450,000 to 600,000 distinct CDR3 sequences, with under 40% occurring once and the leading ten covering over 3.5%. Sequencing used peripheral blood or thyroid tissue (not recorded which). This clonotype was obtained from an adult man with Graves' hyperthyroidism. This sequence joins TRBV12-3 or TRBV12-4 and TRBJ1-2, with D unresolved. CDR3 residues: CASSFSSANYGYTF. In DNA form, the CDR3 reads TGTGCCAGCAGTTTCAGCAGTGCTAACTATGGCTACACCTTC.